Below, 28 T cell receptor beta chains from the same sample are listed, as sequenced in a study of blood T cell repertoires in COVID-19. The repertoire was sequenced with immunoSEQ multiplex PCR; TCRdb's copy has only in-frame clones and lacks some. The sample consists of roughly 20,000 clones, about 80% of them appearing once. Sequencing was carried out using peripheral blood. Receptor source: a man of 80 years or more with acute or convalescent COVID-19.

In its sample, this clone was seen a few times. The gene calls are TRBV10-3 and TRBJ2-2, with unresolved D. The CDR3 spans 16 residues. Germline CDR1 reads ENHRY; CDR2 reads SYGVKD. Deletions cut 0 bases from V and 1 base from J, with 9 bases between. The CDR3 is CAISESPGLNTGELFF. The CDR3 DNA reads TGTGCCATCAGTGAGTCCCCTGGCTTGAACACCGGGGAGCTGTTTTTT.

The chain employs TRBV7-2 and TRBJ2-5; 8 bases align to TRBD2. The J segment lost 5 bases and the V segment lost 1 base, leaving 3 bases of the junction unmatched. The CDR3 extends over 14 amino acids. Germline V gene lookup returns CDR1 SGHTA and CDR2 FQGNSA. CDR3 nucleotide sequence: TGTGCCAGCAGCTTAGGCCGGGGGGGCGAGACCCAGTACTTC. It is translated as CASSLGRGGETQYF.

The chain recombines TRBV3-1 (or the pseudogene TRBV3-2) with TRBJ2-3; D is perhaps TRBD1 (6 bases). The CDR3 length is 15 residues. Germline CDR1 and CDR2: LGHDT and YNNKEL (reference sequence). V lost 3 bases, J lost 6 bases, and 16 bases lay in between. The CDR3 sequence: CASSQDSTLRDTQYF. The CDR3 coding sequence is TGTGCCAGCAGCCAGGACAGTACCCTACGCGATACGCAGTATTTT.

The genes are TRBV6-2 or TRBV6-3 and TRBJ1-1; D unclear. V was clipped by 2 bases and J by 0 bases, with 7 bases between them. Looked up from germline, CDR1 is MNHEY and CDR2 is SVGEGT. This CDR3 is 14 amino acids long. CDR3 amino acids: CASSYQTVNTEAFF. The CDR3 nucleotides read TGTGCCAGCAGTTACCAAACAGTGAACACTGAAGCTTTCTTT.

V and J are TRBV7-9 and TRBJ2-5, with D perhaps matching TRBD1 (6 bases). This CDR3 is built from 16 residues. CDR1 is SEHNR, CDR2 FQNEAQ, per germline (reference sequence). V was cut by 2 bases and J by 2 bases, with 15 bases left in between. The CDR3 is CASSLRKAGEQETQYF. In DNA, the CDR3 is TGTGCCAGCAGCTTAAGGAAGGCAGGGGAACAAGAGACCCAGTACTTC.

The chain couples TRBV20-1 to TRBJ1-5; D ambiguous. CDR1 is DFQATT and CDR2 is SNEGSKA in the germline V gene (reference sequence). V lost 3 bases and J lost 0, with 12 bases in between. CDR3 length: 15 residues. CDR3 amino acids: CSASSVRDSNQPQHF. Here the CDR3 DNA reads TGCAGTGCTAGTAGCGTTAGAGATAGCAATCAGCCCCAGCATTTT.

With regard to this clone: One junction end does not reproduce the germline sequence, and a read error may be involved. This chain uses TRBV27 with TRBJ1-5; D not certain. CDR3 size: 8 residues. Germline CDR1 MNHEY, CDR2 SMNVEV (reference sequence). The CDR3 nucleotides read TGTGCCAGCAGCCCCCTACGTTTT. Translating it yields CASSPLRF.

V and J are TRBV7-3 and TRBJ1-6; unclear D gene. Trimming took 4 bases from V and 3 from J, leaving 4 bases between them. Germline V gene lookup returns CDR1 SGHTA and CDR2 FQGTGA. This CDR3 has 13 amino acids. The CDR3 DNA reads as TGTGCCAGCAGCTCATTCTATAATTCACCCCTCCACTTT. Residues: CASSSFYNSPLHF.

By proportion, this clone is medium-sized. The chain employs TRBV5-6 and TRBJ1-1; maybe TRBD1 (6 bases). Trimming took 1 base from V and 1 from J, leaving 11 bases between them. There are 15 residues in the CDR3. The germline V gene encodes CDR1 SGHDT and CDR2 YYEEEE. This CDR3 reads CASSLFPGANTEAFF. The CDR3 region has the DNA TGTGCCAGCAGCTTGTTCCCAGGGGCGAACACTGAAGCTTTCTTT.

The CDR3 sequence: CASSHHLNGQGANIQYF. The CDR3 region has the DNA TGTGCCAGCAGCCATCACCTGAATGGACAGGGTGCAAACATTCAGTACTTC. V usage is TRBV4-2 and J usage is TRBJ2-4, with 8 bases fitting TRBD1. CDR3 length: 17 residues. V lost 3 bases to trimming and J lost 6 bases; unmatched junction nucleotides: 13. Germline assignment: CDR1 LGHNA and CDR2 YNFKEQ.

The chain links TRBV19 to TRBJ1-1; the D is unclear. CDR1 is LNHDA, CDR2 SQIVND, per germline (reference sequence). The CDR3 consists of 15 residues. Trimming shortened V by 3 bases and J by 0 bases, and 11 bases separated the two germline ends. The CDR3 coding sequence is TGTGCCAGTAGTATCCACAGTCAAATGAACACTGAAGCTTTCTTT. This translates into CASSIHSQMNTEAFF.

In its sample, this clone was seen once. This sequence joins TRBV7-3 and TRBJ2-2; D ambiguous. CDR3 size: 16 residues. Trimming took 5 bases from V and 1 from J, leaving 14 bases between them. Germline assignment: CDR1 SGHTA and CDR2 FQGTGA. The CDR3 here is CASSPKHVRNTGELFF. As DNA, the CDR3 is TGTGCCAGCAGCCCAAAACACGTTCGGAACACCGGGGAGCTGTTTTTT.

This clone was observed a few times. The genes are TRBV6-5 and TRBJ1-5, with a weak D call TRBD1 (5 bases). The CDR3 has 13 amino acids. Per germline, CDR1 MNHEY and CDR2 SVGAGI. V lost 6 bases to trimming and J lost 6 bases, with 12 bases between them. DNA for the CDR3: TGTGCCAGCAGCATTCAGGGAGGTCAGCCCCAGCATTTT. Protein sequence: CASSIQGGQPQHF.

Concerning this clone: At one of its ends the junction is not consistent with the germline gene, which may arise from a read error. The V gene is TRBV4-3, the J gene TRBJ1-4; D is ambiguous. CDR3 length equals 15 residues. In germline, CDR1 is LGHNA, CDR2 YSLEER. The CDR3 nucleotides are TGCGCCAGCAGCAAAGACAAAGAGGCTAATGAAAAACTGTTTTTT. Translated: CASSKDKEANEKLFF.

The V and J genes are TRBV18 and TRBJ1-2; 10 bases align to TRBD1. Germline lookup yields CDR1 KGHSH and CDR2 LQKENI. J was trimmed by 2 bases and V by 0 bases; bases with no gene match: 0. The CDR3 has 15 residues. The CDR3 sequence: CASSPPGQGNYGYTF. For the CDR3, the DNA is TGTGCCAGCTCACCACCGGGACAGGGGAACTATGGCTACACCTTC.

V usage is TRBV21-1 and J usage is TRBJ1-1; TRBD1 was called by the table and not checked on the DNA. TRBV21-1 is given as a pseudogene. The CDR3 has 18 amino acids. CDR3 sequence reads: CASSLKRGQGEGSTEAFF. CDR3 coding DNA: TGTGCCAGCAGTCTAAAGCGGGGACAGGGGGAGGGGAGCACTGAAGCTTTCTTT.

V gene TRBV2 combines with J gene TRBJ1-5; 9 nucleotides line up with TRBD1. Germline CDR1 and CDR2: SNHLY and FYNNEI. The CDR3 is made up of 16 amino acids. The junction had 8 bases not matched to a gene; V was cut back by 6 bases and J by 2 bases. CDR3 sequence reads: CASRVGQGQGNQPQHF. CDR3 DNA sequence: TGTGCCAGCAGGGTGGGACAGGGACAAGGCAATCAGCCCCAGCATTTT.

The CDR3 region is CASSRDRGNHEQYF. CDR3 nucleotides: TGTGCCAGCAGTCGGGACAGGGGAAATCACGAGCAGTACTTC. The chain is built from TRBV6-5 and TRBJ2-7, with 10 bases fitting TRBD1. CDR1 is MNHEY, CDR2 SVGAGI, per germline. V shed 5 bases, J shed 5 bases, and the junction held 6 bases outside the gene matches. This CDR3 has 14 amino acids.

Notes on this clone: At one of its ends the junction is not consistent with the germline gene, which may arise from a read error. V gene TRBV5-1 combines with J gene TRBJ1-2; D uncertain. Germline V lookup: CDR1 SGHRS, CDR2 YFSETQ. CDR3 size: 14 residues. Written as DNA, the CDR3 is TGCGCCAGCAGCTTGGCATTTGGGGAGGGAAGGATCCACTTC. Amino acid sequence: CASSLAFGEGRIHF.

The rearrangement joins TRBV2 to TRBJ2-7; 8 bases align to TRBD1. The germline gives CDR1 SNHLY, CDR2 FYNNEI. With 3 bases clipped from V and 3 bases from J, the junction kept 13 bases outside the gene matches. The CDR3 runs to 17 residues. The CDR3 protein is CASSDNIPGQVSYEQYF. The DNA of the CDR3 is TGTGCCAGCAGTGATAATATTCCGGGACAGGTCAGCTACGAGCAGTACTTC.

The V and J genes are TRBV4-1 and TRBJ1-2; 11 nucleotides match TRBD1. The CDR3 spans 15 residues. The germline CDR1 and CDR2 sequences are MGHRA and YSYEKL. After removal of 4 bases from V and 6 bases from J, the junction contained 7 bases not matched to a gene. This chain's CDR3 is CASSPAGTGGDGYTF. Here the CDR3 DNA reads TGCGCCAGCAGCCCAGCCGGGACAGGGGGTGATGGCTACACCTTC.

This chain connects TRBV4-3 to TRBJ1-4; unclear D gene. The CDR3 extends over 14 amino acids. Looked up from germline, CDR1 is LGHNA and CDR2 is YSLEER. The V and J ends lost 0 bases and 7 bases respectively, with 9 bases between them. The CDR3 reads CASSQDPQFEKLFF. The CDR3 bases are TGCGCCAGCAGCCAAGATCCCCAGTTTGAAAAACTGTTTTTT.

The V and J genes are TRBV4-2 and TRBJ1-1; D remains ambiguous. Germline CDR1 and CDR2: LGHNA and YNFKEQ. Trimming removed 0 bases from V and 1 base from J, with 9 bases in between. This CDR3 is 15 amino acids long. The CDR3 here is CASSQELRGNTEAFF. The DNA for the CDR3 is TGTGCCAGCAGCCAAGAATTACGGGGGAACACTGAAGCTTTCTTT.

V gene TRBV6-6 combines with J gene TRBJ1-5, with a possible D match to TRBD1 (5 bases). The CDR3 spans 14 residues. The germline gives CDR1 MNHNY, CDR2 SVGAGI (reference sequence). Trimming pared 6 bases from V and 5 bases from J, leaving 14 bases between. The CDR3: CASRDRVGDQPQHF. The CDR3 DNA reads TGTGCCAGCAGGGACCGGGTAGGGGATCAGCCCCAGCATTTT.

This sequence joins TRBV9 and TRBJ2-2; tentative D call: TRBD2 (5 bases). This CDR3 region has 14 residues. The V end lost 5 bases, the J end lost 0 bases, and 8 bases lay between the germline ends. Germline V gives CDR1 SGDLS, CDR2 YYNGEE. CDR3: CASRPGSNTGELFF. The CDR3, as DNA: TGTGCCAGCAGGCCGGGGTCGAACACCGGGGAGCTGTTTTTT.

The chain joins TRBV18 to TRBJ2-7; 9 bases line up with TRBD1. The CDR3 is made up of 14 amino acids. CDR1 and CDR2 from the germline V gene are KGHSH and LQKENI. V shed 3 bases and J 5 bases; nucleotides not matched to a gene: 5. The CDR3 is CASSPGTGSDEQYF. DNA of the CDR3: TGTGCCAGCTCACCCGGGACAGGGTCAGACGAGCAGTACTTC.

This chain links TRBV5-1 with TRBJ2-4; the match to TRBD1 covers 7 bases. Germline CDR1 SGHRS, CDR2 YFSETQ. This CDR3 contains 14 residues. With 1 base clipped from V and 4 bases from J, the junction kept 2 bases outside the gene matches. CDR3 sequence reads: CASSLLGQKNIQYF. CDR3 nucleotides: TGCGCCAGCAGCTTGTTGGGACAGAAAAACATTCAGTACTTC.

The chain links TRBV2 to TRBJ2-3; D may be TRBD1 (6 bases). Germline V gives CDR1 SNHLY, CDR2 FYNNEI. Between the trimmed V and J ends, which lost 4 bases and 2 bases, there was a span of 10 bases. The CDR3 runs to 14 residues. CDR3 DNA sequence: TGTGCCAGCAGTGTGAAGGGGGTCACAGATACGCAGTATTTT. Protein: CASSVKGVTDTQYF.